This T cell receptor (beta chain) comes out of a study of shared clonotypes between healthy human individuals. Measured with immunoSEQ multiplex PCR; TCRdb has only the in-frame clones, and not every one. The sample has roughly 410,000 clones, just over 95% seen once. The CDR3 has 11 amino acids. V lost 6 bases and J 6 bases, leaving 10 bases between the germline ends. Looked up from germline, CDR1 is DFQATT and CDR2 is SNEGSKA (reference sequence). Material: memory CD8+ T cells sorted from blood. Subset reported: CD45RO+ cells pooled with CCR7-negative TemRA cells. The origin of this receptor is a man aged 25 to 45 in good health. V is TRBV20-1 and J is TRBJ2-3; D is unclear. CDR3 loop: CSAPDGDTQYF. Written as DNA, the CDR3 is TGCAGTGCCCCAGATGGGGATACGCAGTATTTT.